The 21 T cell receptor beta chains given below trace back to one sample, sequenced in a study of shared clonotypes between healthy human individuals. Assay used: immunoSEQ multiplex PCR; TCRdb lists only in-frame clones, some missing. This sample has almost 700,000 clones; around 90% occur once, and the top ten carry about a quarter. Naive CD8 populations comprised CD45RO-negative cells positively selected for CCR7, excluding terminally differentiated effector memory CD45RA+ cells. The material sequenced was naive CD8+ T cells sorted from blood. All receptors come from a man aged 25-40 years in good health.

DNA of the CDR3: TGTGCCACCACAAGAAGCTTGGCCGGGGAGCTGTTTTTT. Its protein product is CATTRSLAGELFF. The chain uses TRBV27 and TRBJ2-2; D is uncertain. Germline CDR1 reads MNHEY; CDR2 reads SMNVEV (reference sequence). The V end lost 10 bases, the J end lost 6 bases, and 15 bases lay between the germline ends. The CDR3 has 13 amino acids.

There are a few counts of this clone. The chain is built from TRBV30 and TRBJ1-1; maybe TRBD1 (5 bases). The CDR3 extends over 13 amino acids. Trimming shortened V by 2 bases and J by 3 bases, and 10 bases separated the two germline ends. The germline gives CDR1 GTSNPN, CDR2 SVGIG (reference sequence). CDR3 DNA sequence: TGTGCCTGGAGTCAGGGATTGCACACTGAAGCTTTCTTT. It specifies CAWSQGLHTEAFF.

The J gene is TRBJ1-2, the V gene TRBV7-6; D is uncertain. V shed 9 bases and J shed 1 base, with 6 bases lying between them. CDR3 length equals 11 residues. Germline V lookup: CDR1 SGHVS, CDR2 FNYEAQ. In DNA form, the CDR3 reads TGTGCCAGTACAAATAACTATGGCTACACCTTC. It translates to CASTNNYGYTF.

This clone turned up a few times. V is TRBV5-5 and J is TRBJ2-7; no clear D gene. The CDR3 has 11 amino acids. The germline CDR1 and CDR2 sequences are SGHKS and YYEKEE (reference sequence). Trimming removed 6 bases from V and 4 bases from J, with 8 bases in between. CDR3 DNA sequence: TGTGCCAGCACCCTAGGATACGAGCAGTACTTC. Its translation is CASTLGYEQYF.

The rearrangement uses TRBV27 and TRBJ2-1; TRBD2 matches at 12 bases. There are 17 residues in the CDR3. The V gene end was trimmed by 5 bases and the J gene end by 10 bases; junction bases not matched to a gene: 15. Germline CDR1 is MNHEY and CDR2 is SMNVEV (reference sequence). The CDR3, as DNA: TGTGCCAGCAGTCTATATGCGACTAGCGGGAGATCTGGAGAGCAGTTCTTC. Its protein product is CASSLYATSGRSGEQFF.

This clone showed up just once. The chain combines TRBV2 with TRBJ2-5; 10 bases map to TRBD1. Germline CDR1 SNHLY, CDR2 FYNNEI. This CDR3 is built from 15 residues. The trim removed 10 bases at V and 2 bases at J, leaving 10 bases unmatched. The CDR3 loop is CAMPRGTGEQETQYF. CDR3 coding DNA: TGTGCCATGCCAAGAGGGACAGGGGAGCAAGAGACCCAGTACTTC.

CDR3 amino acids: CASSLSAPPNYGYTF. CDR3 DNA: TGTGCCAGCAGTTTATCAGCCCCCCCTAACTATGGCTACACCTTC. The genes are TRBV27 and TRBJ1-2; D gene ambiguous. Germline values: CDR1 MNHEY, CDR2 SMNVEV (reference sequence). The CDR3 consists of 15 residues. The V gene lost 0 bases and the J gene lost 0 bases, with 8 bases spanning the gap.

The CDR3 protein is CASSSTGNTGELFF. The DNA for the CDR3 is TGTGCCAGCAGCTCGACAGGGAACACCGGGGAGCTGTTTTTT. This rearrangement joins TRBV11-2 to TRBJ2-2, with a tentative D call TRBD1 (6 bases). Germline lookup yields CDR1 SGHAT and CDR2 FQNNGV. The CDR3 totals 14 residues. V was clipped by 4 bases and J by 1 base, with 7 bases between them.

The rearrangement uses TRBV7-9 and TRBJ2-3, with 8 nucleotides matching TRBD1. J gave up 5 bases and V 3 bases, and 10 bases lay outside the gene matches. Germline lookup yields CDR1 SEHNR and CDR2 FQNEAQ (reference sequence). CDR3 size: 16 residues. The CDR3 region is CASSLIVGQGVDTQYF. In DNA, the CDR3 is TGTGCCAGCAGCTTGATAGTTGGACAGGGAGTAGATACGCAGTATTTT.

Of note for this clone: At one boundary the junction diverges from the germline segment, which might be a read error. The rearrangement links TRBV29-1 to TRBJ2-1, with 15 bases identical to TRBD2. This CDR3 comprises 16 residues. Germline V gives CDR1 SQVTM, CDR2 ANQGSEA. CDR3 DNA: TGCAGCGTCGAAGCTTGGACTAGCGGGAGGGACAATGAGCAGTTCTTC. Its translation: CSVEAWTSGRDNEQFF.

V is TRBV28 and J is TRBJ2-1; no clear D gene. Germline-derived CDR1 and CDR2 are MDHEN and SYDVKM. The CDR3 consists of 13 residues. Trimming removed 7 bases from V and 8 bases from J, with 15 bases in between. This CDR3 is CASTRTISDEQFF. DNA of the CDR3: TGTGCCAGCACGAGGACGATCTCCGATGAGCAGTTCTTC. Looking up the rest from reference TRBV28 and TRBJ2-1 gives the full variable domain: DVKVTQSSRYLVKRTGEKVFLECVQDMDHENMFWYRQDPGLGLRLIYFSYDVKMKEKGDIPEGYSVSREKKERFSLILESASTNQTSMYLCASTRTISDEQFFGPGTRLTVL.

The gene calls are TRBV10-2 and TRBJ2-3, with a possible D match to TRBD1 (6 bases). The CDR3 consists of 16 residues. Germline assignment: CDR1 WSHSY and CDR2 SAAADI. V was pared by 0 bases and J by 3 bases, with 13 bases between. The CDR3 spells CASSESGAPETDTQYF. The CDR3 nucleotides are TGCGCCAGCAGTGAGTCGGGGGCCCCGGAGACAGATACGCAGTATTTT.

The CDR3 sequence is CASSDASRPNEQFF. The CDR3 DNA reads as TGTGCCAGCTCCGATGCCTCCAGGCCGAATGAGCAGTTCTTC. The chain uses TRBV5-6 and TRBJ2-1; D unclear. Trimming took 7 bases from V and 7 from J, leaving 18 bases between them. Germline values: CDR1 SGHDT, CDR2 YYEEEE. This CDR3 is 14 amino acids long.

This clone was picked up a small number of times. The chain combines TRBV7-8 with TRBJ1-5; no clear D gene. The CDR3 has 14 amino acids. The V gene lost 1 base and the J gene lost 2 bases, with 6 bases spanning the gap. In germline, CDR1 is SGHVS, CDR2 FQNEAQ. CDR3 sequence (DNA): TGTGCCAGCAGCTTAGGTGAGGGCAATCAGCCCCAGCATTTT. Translation gives CASSLGEGNQPQHF.

The chain has TRBV25-1 and TRBJ2-3; 9 bases are a match to TRBD2. V lost 4 bases and J lost 5; bases outside the gene matches: 16. This CDR3 contains 18 residues. Germline values: CDR1 MGHDK, CDR2 SYGVNS. Here the CDR3 DNA reads TGTGCCAGCAGTGGCGGGAGGGCCAGTGTAGACCATGGAGATACGCAGTATTTT. It encodes CASSGGRASVDHGDTQYF.

The V gene is TRBV6-1, the J gene TRBJ1-5, with unresolved D. CDR1 MNHNS and CDR2 SASEGT come from the germline V gene. This CDR3 region has 15 residues. V was trimmed by 3 bases and J by 0 bases, leaving 9 bases between them. CDR3 residues: CASSEWKNSNQPQHF. CDR3 sequence (DNA): TGTGCCAGCAGTGAGTGGAAAAATAGCAATCAGCCCCAGCATTTT.

The V gene is TRBV6-5, the J gene TRBJ1-1; possibly TRBD1 for D (6 bases). Trimming stripped 5 bases from V and 5 bases from J, with 15 bases between. The CDR3 spans 14 residues. Per germline, CDR1 MNHEY and CDR2 SVGAGI. The CDR3 loop reads CASSVNRVKTEAFF. CDR3 nucleotides: TGTGCCAGCAGTGTAAACAGGGTAAAGACTGAAGCTTTCTTT.

As regards this clone: This CDR3 is also generated by other DNA sequences in the sample. CDR3 bases: TGCGCCAGCAGCCAAGAGGGAGGCTCCTACAATGAGCAGTTCTTC. Translated, it gives CASSQEGGSYNEQFF. The chain has TRBV4-1 and TRBJ2-1; D is perhaps TRBD2 (6 bases). V was shortened by 0 bases and J by 0 bases, with 6 bases between the two germline ends. This CDR3 comprises 15 residues. Germline assignment: CDR1 MGHRA and CDR2 YSYEKL.

This chain uses TRBV9 with TRBJ2-3; D is uncertain. With 0 bases removed from V and 2 bases from J, the gap between germline ends came to 7 bases. Germline values: CDR1 SGDLS, CDR2 YYNGEE. The CDR3 runs 14 residues. The CDR3 sequence: CASSVDLVTDTQYF. CDR3 DNA: TGTGCCAGCAGCGTAGACCTGGTCACAGATACGCAGTATTTT.

The chain has TRBV27 and TRBJ2-3; the D call may be TRBD1 or TRBD2 (5 bases each). V was trimmed by 6 bases and J by 2 bases, leaving 18 bases between them. Germline V gives CDR1 MNHEY, CDR2 SMNVEV (reference sequence). The CDR3 length is 16 residues. CDR3 residues: CASRRGAWLTTDTQYF. CDR3 DNA: TGTGCCAGCAGGCGAGGGGCGTGGCTAACCACAGATACGCAGTATTTT.

Of note for this clone: This CDR3 is also generated by other DNA sequences in the sample. This chain uses TRBV7-9 with TRBJ1-5; D gene unclear. The CDR3 spans 13 residues. Germline lookup yields CDR1 SEHNR and CDR2 FQNEAQ (reference sequence). Trimming left V 3 bases short and J 3 bases short, with 6 bases between. The CDR3 region is CASSLDVNQPQHF. In nucleotides, the CDR3 is TGTGCCAGCAGCTTGGACGTCAATCAGCCCCAGCATTTT.